This entry lists 12 T cell receptor beta chains sequenced from one sample in a study of T cell responses to AZD1222 COVID-19 vaccine. Sequenced by immunoSEQ multiplex PCR; TCRdb stores in-frame clones only, minus some. The profile shows almost 70,000 clones, 75% to 90% of them singletons. Material: peripheral blood, obtained 28 days after the second AZD1222 dose. The source is an adult who received the AZD1222 COVID-19 vaccine.

The rearrangement uses TRBV5-6 and TRBJ1-2; D gene unclear. Trimming took 0 bases from V and 4 from J, leaving 10 bases between them. CDR3 size: 14 residues. CDR1 and CDR2 (germline): SGHDT, YYEEEE. CDR3 nucleotide sequence: TGTGCCAGCAGCTTGGGCCAGACTCTCTATGGCTACACCTTC. Translation gives CASSLGQTLYGYTF.

This clone was seen once. The chain couples TRBV7-2 to TRBJ2-2; no definite D call. The length of the CDR3 is 13 residues. The V gene's germline CDR1 is SGHTA and CDR2 FQGNSA. V lost 4 bases, J lost 3 bases, and 6 bases lay in between. This CDR3 reads CASSSTDTGELFF. CDR3 in DNA: TGTGCCAGCAGCTCAACAGACACCGGGGAGCTGTTTTTT.

This chain uses TRBV7-8 with TRBJ2-7; no clear D gene. The CDR3 loop spans 11 amino acids. Deletions cut 4 bases from V and 9 bases from J, with 10 bases between. CDR1 and CDR2 (germline): SGHVS, FQNEAQ. The CDR3 is CASSSPYGQYF. Written as DNA, the CDR3 is TGTGCCAGCAGCTCCCCGTATGGGCAGTACTTC. Filled out from reference TRBV7-8 and TRBJ2-7, the complete variable domain reads GAGVSQSPRYKVAKRGQDVALRCDPISGHVSLFWYQQALGQGPEFLTYFQNEAQLDKSGLPSDRFFAERPEGSVSTLKIQRTQQEDSAVYLCASSSPYGQYFGPGTRLTVT.

The chain links TRBV6-1 to TRBJ1-1; TRBD1 is a possible D gene (5 bases). Germline lookup yields CDR1 MNHNS and CDR2 SASEGT. CDR3 length: 15 amino acids. Trimming shortened V by 2 bases and J by 4 bases, and 14 bases separated the two germline ends. The CDR3 region is CASSELFRGPTEAFF. CDR3 bases: TGTGCCAGCAGTGAACTCTTCCGGGGACCCACTGAAGCTTTCTTT.

The chain's CDR3 is CASSLLDLGNTEAFF. The CDR3 region has the DNA TGTGCCAGCAGCTTACTGGACCTTGGGAACACTGAAGCTTTCTTT. The chain couples TRBV7-9 to TRBJ1-1; D call uncertain. Trimming pared 2 bases from V and 1 base from J, leaving 11 bases between. The germline V gene encodes CDR1 SEHNR and CDR2 FQNEAQ (reference sequence). This CDR3 has 15 residues. Full variable domain (remainder filled in from reference TRBV7-9 and TRBJ1-1): DTGVSQNPRHKITKRGQNVTFRCDPISEHNRLYWYRQTLGQGPEFLTYFQNEAQLEKSRLLSDRFSAERPKGSFSTLEIQRTEQGDSAMYLCASSLLDLGNTEAFFGQGTRLTVV.

The rearrangement uses TRBV28 and TRBJ1-1, with 11 nucleotides matching TRBD1. CDR1 and CDR2 (germline): MDHEN, SYDVKM. V gave up 6 bases and J gave up 3 bases; unmatched junction bases: 9. This CDR3 is built from 16 residues. The CDR3 nucleotides are TGTGCCAGCAGCGGCGGACAGGGGGCTTGGGACACTGAAGCTTTCTTT. This translates into CASSGGQGAWDTEAFF.

V usage is TRBV5-1 and J usage is TRBJ2-5; 9 bases agree with TRBD2. This CDR3 comprises 16 residues. V was clipped by 1 base and J by 4 bases; unmatched bases: 8. Germline V gene lookup returns CDR1 SGHRS and CDR2 YFSETQ. The DNA for the CDR3 is TGCGCCAGCAGCTTGACCGGGACTAGCTGGGTAGAGACCCAGTACTTC. It yields the protein CASSLTGTSWVETQYF.

This chain connects TRBV25-1 to TRBJ1-1; D gene uncertain. Looked up from germline, CDR1 is MGHDK and CDR2 is SYGVNS. V lost 3 bases and J lost 11, with 16 bases in between. This CDR3 is built from 13 residues. The CDR3 is CASSDQSGSWAFF. The CDR3 DNA reads TGTGCCAGCAGTGACCAATCCGGCAGTTGGGCTTTCTTT. Drawing the rest from reference TRBV25-1 and TRBJ1-1, the complete variable domain is EADIYQTPRYLVIGTGKKITLECSQTMGHDKMYWYQQDPGMELHLIHYSYGVNSTEKGDLSSESTVSRIRTEHFPLTLESARPSHTSQYLCASSDQSGSWAFFGQGTRLTVV.

The chain couples TRBV28 to TRBJ1-5; no definite D call. Trimming shortened V by 1 base and J by 4 bases, and 11 bases separated the two germline ends. This CDR3 is 15 amino acids long. CDR1 MDHEN and CDR2 SYDVKM come from the germline V gene. CDR3 region: CASSLLSRRNQPQHF. In nucleotides, the CDR3 is TGTGCCAGCAGTTTATTATCCCGGCGGAATCAGCCCCAGCATTTT.

The CDR3 loop reads CASSPGRPSYEQYF. The CDR3 DNA reads as TGCGCCAGCAGCCCGGGACGGCCTTCCTACGAGCAGTACTTC. V and J are TRBV5-1 and TRBJ2-7, with D perhaps matching TRBD1 or TRBD2 (5 bases each). The CDR3 contains 14 residues. The ends were cut back, 4 bases at V and 1 base at J, with 12 bases in the middle. Germline V lookup: CDR1 SGHRS, CDR2 YFSETQ. The entire variable domain, with the rest obtained from reference TRBV5-1 and TRBJ2-7, is as follows: KAGVTQTPRYLIKTRGQQVTLSCSPISGHRSVSWYQQTPGQGLQFLFEYFSETQRNKGNFPGRFSGRQFSNSRSEMNVSTLELGDSALYLCASSPGRPSYEQYFGPGTRLTVT.

V and J are TRBV3-1 (or the pseudogene TRBV3-2) and TRBJ2-5, with 8 nucleotides matching TRBD2. CDR3 length: 14 residues. J lost 5 bases, V lost 4 bases, and 6 bases had no gene match. Germline-derived CDR1 and CDR2 are LGHDT and YNNKEL (reference sequence). As DNA, the CDR3 is TGTGCCAGCAGCCGGGCGGGGGGCGGTGAGACCCAGTACTTC. Its translation is CASSRAGGGETQYF.

The rearrangement uses TRBV3-1 (or the pseudogene TRBV3-2) and TRBJ1-2; 7 nucleotides align to TRBD1. Germline assignment: CDR1 LGHDT and CDR2 YNNKEL (reference sequence). The CDR3 loop spans 16 amino acids. V lost 0 bases and J lost 6; bases outside the gene matches: 10. In DNA form, the CDR3 reads TGTGCCAGCAGCCAAGAGTCCCTACGACAGGGTAATGGCTACACCTTC. Translated, it gives CASSQESLRQGNGYTF.